A selection of T cell receptor beta chains follows, all from one sample in a study of cytomegalovirus exposure and HLA in healthy donors. Profiling relied on immunoSEQ multiplex PCR, and the TCRdb table lists in-frame clones only, not all of them. The data show about 150,000 clones, with around 75% seen just once and 3.5% held by the top ten. The sample was PBMCs. The receptor source for this set is a human donor in good health. CDR3s leave out the opening cysteine and the closing phenylalanine or tryptophan.

v_gene	j_gene	CDR3aa
TRBV5-6	TRBJ1-1	ASSRLPATATEAF
TRBV5-6	TRBJ2-7	ASSPGTSGRIEQY
TRBV9	TRBJ2-7	ASSVVAGGYEQY
TRBV7-8	TRBJ1-6	ASSPTRQGLVNSPLH
TRBV18	TRBJ1-1	ASSPLPWDRDTEAF
TRBV2	TRBJ1-2	ASSEGQGTNYGYT
TRBV7-2	TRBJ1-2	ASSPSGGVVLRTYGYT
TRBV2	TRBJ2-7	ASSAAAYEQY
TRBV19	TRBJ2-2	ASEPGQLRRGELF
TRBV6-1	TRBJ1-2	ASSEGQANGYT
TRBV2	TRBJ2-2	ASRDPGLAIGELF
TRBV10-1	TRBJ2-5	ASSPTGGLGETQY
TRBV7-9	TRBJ2-7	ASSSRGTSGIHEQY
TRBV28	TRBJ2-1	ASSSWTSGRQNEQF
TRBV5-8	TRBJ1-1	ASSLNRGWNTEAF
TRBV6-5	TRBJ1-5	ASSQGTGTGEH
TRBV28	TRBJ1-1	ASRIPGVMNTEAF
TRBV7-8	TRBJ2-1	ASSLLALGANEQF
TRBV15	TRBJ1-4	ATSREYSNEKLF
TRBV5-8	TRBJ2-7	ASSSLDLEQY
TRBV5-4	TRBJ2-6	ASTEGGFGANVLT
TRBV4-3	TRBJ2-1	ASSQSGDSFREQF